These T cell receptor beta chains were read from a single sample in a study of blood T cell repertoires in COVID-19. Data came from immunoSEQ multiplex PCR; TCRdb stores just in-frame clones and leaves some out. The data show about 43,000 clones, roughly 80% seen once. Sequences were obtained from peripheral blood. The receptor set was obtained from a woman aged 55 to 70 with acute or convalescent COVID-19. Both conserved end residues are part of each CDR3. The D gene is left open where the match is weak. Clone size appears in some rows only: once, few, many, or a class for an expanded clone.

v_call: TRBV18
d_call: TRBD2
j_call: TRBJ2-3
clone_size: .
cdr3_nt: TGTGCCAGCTCACCGAACAGCGGGGGAGATACGCAGTATTTT
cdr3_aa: CASSPNSGGDTQYF

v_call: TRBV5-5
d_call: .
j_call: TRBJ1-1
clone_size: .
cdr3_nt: TGTGCCAGCAGAATAATGAACACTGAAGCTTTCTTT
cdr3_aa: CASRIMNTEAFF

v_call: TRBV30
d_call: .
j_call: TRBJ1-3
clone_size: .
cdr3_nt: TGTGCCTGGAGTGTAGGGGCTGCTGGAAACACCATATATTTT
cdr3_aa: CAWSVGAAGNTIYF

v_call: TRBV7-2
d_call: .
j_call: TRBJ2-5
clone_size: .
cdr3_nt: TGTGCCAGCAGCTTAGCCAGGACTTTTCAAGAGACCCAGTACTTC
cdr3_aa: CASSLARTFQETQYF

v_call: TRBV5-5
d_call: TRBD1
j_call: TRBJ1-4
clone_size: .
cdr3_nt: TGTGCCAGCAGCTATGGACAGGTCTCAACTAATGAAAAACTGTTTTTT
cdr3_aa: CASSYGQVSTNEKLFF

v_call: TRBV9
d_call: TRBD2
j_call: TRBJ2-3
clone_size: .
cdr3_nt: TGTGCCAGCAGCGGAACTAGCGGGGGCGATACGCAGTATTTT
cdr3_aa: CASSGTSGGDTQYF

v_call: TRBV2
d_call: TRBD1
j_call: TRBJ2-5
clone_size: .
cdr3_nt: TGTGCCAGCAGAGACCGGGACAGGGCTTGGGAGACCCAGTACTTC
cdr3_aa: CASRDRDRAWETQYF

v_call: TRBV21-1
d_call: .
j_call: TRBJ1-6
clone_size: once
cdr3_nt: TGTGCCAGCAGCAAAGTTATAGAGCCTGACAGGTCGGTGACCTATAATTCACCCCTCCACTTT
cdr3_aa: CASSKVIEPDRSVTYNSPLHF

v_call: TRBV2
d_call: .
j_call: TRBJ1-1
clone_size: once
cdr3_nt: TGTGCCAGCAGGGCCAGAGGTCAAACTGAAGCTTTCTTT
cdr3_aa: CASRARGQTEAFF

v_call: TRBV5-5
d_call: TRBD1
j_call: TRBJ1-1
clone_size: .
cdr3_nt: TGTGCCAGCAGCCCCAGGACAGGACTTTTCGGGAACACTGAAGCTTTCTTT
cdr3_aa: CASSPRTGLFGNTEAFF

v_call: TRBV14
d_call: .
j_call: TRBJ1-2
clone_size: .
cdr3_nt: TGTGCCAGCAGCCGGCAGGATGATGGCTACACCTTC
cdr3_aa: CASSRQDDGYTF

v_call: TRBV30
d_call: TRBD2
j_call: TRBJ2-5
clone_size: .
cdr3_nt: TGTGCCTGGAGTAGCGGGGCAGAGGAGACCCAGTACTTC
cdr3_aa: CAWSSGAEETQYF

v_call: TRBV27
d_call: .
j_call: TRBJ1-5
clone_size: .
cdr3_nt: TGTGCCAGCAGAGACTCCAGTTATAGCAATCAGCCCCAGCATTTT
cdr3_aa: CASRDSSYSNQPQHF

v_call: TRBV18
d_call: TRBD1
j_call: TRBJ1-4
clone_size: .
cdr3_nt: TGTGCCAGCTCACGGACAGGCTCAACTAATGAAAAACTGTTTTTT
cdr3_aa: CASSRTGSTNEKLFF

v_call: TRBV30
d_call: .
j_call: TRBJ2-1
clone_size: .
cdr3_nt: TGTGCCTGGAGGGGGAGCCGGAATTCCTACAATGAGCAGTTCTTC
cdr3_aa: CAWRGSRNSYNEQFF

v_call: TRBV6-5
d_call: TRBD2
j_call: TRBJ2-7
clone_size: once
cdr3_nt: TGTGCCGGAAGGACTAGCGGCGATTACGAGCAGTACTTC
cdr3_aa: CAGRTSGDYEQYF

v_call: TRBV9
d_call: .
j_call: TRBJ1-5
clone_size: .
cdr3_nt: TGTGCCAGCAGCGTTCAGCCCAGGGGGCCCCAGCATTTT
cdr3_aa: CASSVQPRGPQHF

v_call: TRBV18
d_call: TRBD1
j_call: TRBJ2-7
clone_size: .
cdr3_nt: TGTGCCAGCTCACCGGACAGGGACAACGAGCAGTACTTC
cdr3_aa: CASSPDRDNEQYF

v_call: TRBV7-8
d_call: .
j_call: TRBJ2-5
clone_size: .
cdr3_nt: TGTGCCAGCAGCCAATCCGTGGGGGCTGAGACCCAGTACTTC
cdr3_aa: CASSQSVGAETQYF

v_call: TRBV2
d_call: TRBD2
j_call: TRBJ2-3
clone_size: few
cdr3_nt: TGTGCCAGCAGTGTCCCTAGCGGGGGAGTAGATACGCAGTATTTT
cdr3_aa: CASSVPSGGVDTQYF

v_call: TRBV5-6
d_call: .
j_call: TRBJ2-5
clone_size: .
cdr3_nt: TGTGCCAGCAGCCTCGGGTATTCCGAGTACCAAGAGACCCAGTACTTC
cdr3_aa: CASSLGYSEYQETQYF

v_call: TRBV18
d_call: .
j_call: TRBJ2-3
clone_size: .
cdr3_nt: TGTGCCAGCTCACCCCAGGTAGGGGCTGTCACAGATACGCAGTATTTT
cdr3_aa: CASSPQVGAVTDTQYF

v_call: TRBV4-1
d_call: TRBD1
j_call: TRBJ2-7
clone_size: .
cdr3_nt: TGCGCCAGCAGTCACCCATTGGGACAGGGGGACGAGCAGTACTTC
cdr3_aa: CASSHPLGQGDEQYF

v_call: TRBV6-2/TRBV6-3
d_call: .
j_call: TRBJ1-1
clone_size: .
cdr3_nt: TGTGCCAGCAGTTACCCGGTCCCGAACACTGAAGCTTTCTTT
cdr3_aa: CASSYPVPNTEAFF

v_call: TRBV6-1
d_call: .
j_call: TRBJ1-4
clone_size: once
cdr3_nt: TGTGCCAGCAGTGAAGTCGACAGAAGCGAAAAACTGTTTTTT
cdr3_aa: CASSEVDRSEKLFF

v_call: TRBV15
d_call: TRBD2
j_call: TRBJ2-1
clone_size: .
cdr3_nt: TGTGCCACCAGCCGGCCAAGCGGGGGAATATATGAGCAGTTCTTC
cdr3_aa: CATSRPSGGIYEQFF